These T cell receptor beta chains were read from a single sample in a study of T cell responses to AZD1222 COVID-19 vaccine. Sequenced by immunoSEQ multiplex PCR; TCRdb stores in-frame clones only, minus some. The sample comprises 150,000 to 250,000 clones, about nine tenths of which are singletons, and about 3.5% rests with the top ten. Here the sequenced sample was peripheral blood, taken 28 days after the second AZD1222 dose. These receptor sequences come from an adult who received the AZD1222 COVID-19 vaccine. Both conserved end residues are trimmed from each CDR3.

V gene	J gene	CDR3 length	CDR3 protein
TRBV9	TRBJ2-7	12	ASSPKDLAYEQY
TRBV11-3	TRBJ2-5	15	ASSLERARETQETQY
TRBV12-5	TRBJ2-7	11	ASGGTGGHEQY
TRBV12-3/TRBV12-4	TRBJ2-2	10	ASSRAAGELF
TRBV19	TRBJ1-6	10	ASNTGNSPLH
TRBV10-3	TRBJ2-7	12	AISESPGDYEQY
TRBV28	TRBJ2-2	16	ASSLSSGAGSLTGELF
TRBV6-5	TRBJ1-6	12	ASSYSVGKEPLH
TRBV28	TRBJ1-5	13	ASSIPRGLYQPQH
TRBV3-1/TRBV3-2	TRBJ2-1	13	ASSQPLLDNNEQF
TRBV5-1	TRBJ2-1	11	ASSLNPSLEQF
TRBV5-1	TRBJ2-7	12	ASSTGQGAYEQY
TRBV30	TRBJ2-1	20	AWRRTGGPRTSGFVGYNEQF
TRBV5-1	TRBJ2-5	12	ASSFDRVQETQY
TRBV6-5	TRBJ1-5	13	ASSSRQGRAQPQH
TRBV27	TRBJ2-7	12	ASSLTREGYEQY